The next 10 T cell receptor beta chains were all read from a single sample in a study of vaccination and CD4 T cells after COVID-19. At the Johns Hopkins FTIC core, DNA taken from cultured CD4+ T cells was sequenced by way of the Oncomine TCR Beta short-read assay. Each CDR3 protein gets one entry after TCRdb re-called the PCR reads with MiXCR. Of thousands of distinct CDR3 sequences listed, about 43% are singletons. As to treatment: approximately nine-day PBMC culture with coronavirus spike peptide pools or control peptides (ViraFEST assay). Unexposed donor CD4+ T cells predated the COVID-19 pandemic, collected 2011-2018. No antigen has been assigned to these receptors. The sequencing sample was made of CD4+ T cells from blood, cultured in vitro. These receptors originate from a human donor in good health.

The chain has TRBV29-1 and TRBJ1-2; D might be TRBD1 (6 bases). The V gene's germline CDR1 is SQVTM and CDR2 ANQGSEA. The V end lost 2 bases, the J end lost 9 bases, and 10 bases lay between the germline ends. The CDR3 covers 11 residues. CDR3 amino acids: CSVETGMSYTF. CDR3 DNA sequence: TGCAGCGTTGAAACAGGGATGAGCTACACCTTC.

This clonotype was counted a few times. This chain uses TRBV20-1 with TRBJ1-1; 9 nucleotides agree with TRBD1. The CDR3 extends over 14 amino acids. The junction had 3 bases not matched to a gene; V was cut back by 0 bases and J by 4 bases. Looked up from germline, CDR1 is DFQATT and CDR2 is SNEGSKA (reference sequence). The CDR3 DNA follows: TGCAGTGCTAGAGAGGGACAGGGTATCACTGAAGCTTTCTTT. Protein sequence: CSAREGQGITEAFF.

In this sample, this clonotype turned up a few times. The J gene is TRBJ1-2, the V gene TRBV2; D may be TRBD1 (6 bases). Germline V lookup: CDR1 SNHLY, CDR2 FYNNEI. Trimming took off 6 bases at V and 9 bases at J, with 17 bases between the two ends. The CDR3 has 13 amino acids. As DNA, the CDR3 is TGTGCCAGCAGGGAGGGGGGGTCTCGACGCTACACCTTC. This encodes CASREGGSRRYTF.

In its sample, this clonotype was seen a few times. The V and J genes are TRBV12-3 or TRBV12-4 and TRBJ2-7; 7 bases are shared with TRBD2. The CDR3 has 19 amino acids. Trimming at V came to 5 bases and at J to 0 bases, leaving 19 bases not matched to a gene. CDR3 sequence reads: CASSASGRSGGRSSYEQYF. The DNA for the CDR3 is TGTGCCAGCAGTGCCTCGGGGAGGTCGGGGGGTAGAAGCTCCTACGAGCAGTACTTC.

The sample holds a few counts of this clonotype. The genes are TRBV11-3 and TRBJ1-1; D gene unclear. Trimming removed 5 bases from V and 1 base from J, with 11 bases in between. Germline lookup yields CDR1 SGHNT and CDR2 YENEEA. This CDR3 contains 14 residues. CDR3 DNA: TGTGCCAGCAGCCCCGGTCAGCCGAACACTGAAGCTTTCTTT. It yields the protein CASSPGQPNTEAFF.

In its sample, this clonotype was seen once. CDR3 sequence reads: CASSRVGGIYNEQFF. The CDR3 bases are TGTGCCAGTAGCCGGGTCGGGGGGATCTACAATGAGCAGTTCTTC. The gene calls are TRBV19 and TRBJ2-1; 7 nucleotides line up with TRBD2. V was clipped by 6 bases and J by 3 bases; unmatched bases: 8. Germline CDR1 reads LNHDA; CDR2 reads SQIVND (reference sequence). CDR3 size: 15 residues.

The V and J genes are TRBV6-2 or TRBV6-3 and TRBJ1-1; 10 positions agree with TRBD1. Per germline, CDR1 MNHEY and CDR2 SVGEGT. The CDR3 contains 13 residues. V shed 8 bases, J shed 11 bases, and the junction held 11 bases outside the gene matches. CDR3 protein: CASGLTGGSRAFF. The CDR3 DNA reads TGTGCCAGCGGATTGACAGGGGGCTCACGGGCTTTCTTT.

V is TRBV19 and J is TRBJ1-1; D call uncertain. Germline V gene lookup returns CDR1 LNHDA and CDR2 SQIVND (reference sequence). The V end lost 1 base, the J end lost 0 bases, and 6 bases lay between the germline ends. The CDR3 spans 14 residues. Written as DNA, the CDR3 is TGTGCCAGTAGTATAGCCGGTATGAACACTGAAGCTTTCTTT. Translated, it gives CASSIAGMNTEAFF.

This clonotype was seen only a few times. This chain connects TRBV2 to TRBJ2-5; D not certain. Germline assignment: CDR1 SNHLY and CDR2 FYNNEI. The V gene lost 3 bases and the J gene lost 0 bases, with 5 bases spanning the gap. The CDR3 runs to 13 residues. CDR3 DNA sequence: TGTGCCAGCAGTGATGGCTACCAAGAGACCCAGTACTTC. Translating gives CASSDGYQETQYF.

V is TRBV6-5 and J is TRBJ1-2, with D hard to call. The CDR3 contains 13 residues. V gave up 2 bases and J gave up 2 bases, with 6 bases separating them. The germline gives CDR1 MNHEY, CDR2 SVGAGI. Here the CDR3 DNA reads TGTGCCAGCAGTTACATGCGGAACTATGGCTACACCTTC. This codes for CASSYMRNYGYTF.